This T cell receptor (beta chain) appears in the sequencing data of a study of siplizumab effects on memory and regulatory T cells. On this clone itself: Other nucleotide sequences from this sample produce the same CDR3.

Trimming took 7 bases from V and 8 from J; bases not matched to a gene: 5. The CDR3 consists of 11 residues. Germline values: CDR1 SQVTM, CDR2 ANQGSEA. Repertoires were generated with immunoSEQ multiplex PCR, while TCRdb's copy carries only in-frame clones and drops some. The table has just over 60,000 clones, around three quarters seen once. The genes are TRBV29-1 and TRBJ1-2, with 9 bases fitting TRBD1. The sequencing input was memory CD4+ T cells sorted from blood. This sequence was found in a human donor in good health. The CDR3 spells CSADRGWGYTF. CDR3 nucleotides: TGCAGCGCGGACAGGGGTTGGGGCTACACCTTC.